The 14 T cell receptor beta chains below all came from one sample that was sequenced in a study of blood T cell repertoires in COVID-19. Sequenced by immunoSEQ multiplex PCR; TCRdb stores in-frame clones only, minus some. The data hold approximately 280,000 clones, with approximately 89% observed a single time. Input material: PBMCs or T cells enriched from blood (not recorded which). These receptors all come from an older woman who had recovered from COVID-19.

In its sample, this clone was seen a few times. The chain has TRBV2 and TRBJ1-2; TRBD1 is a possible D gene (5 bases). This CDR3 comprises 12 residues. Looked up from germline, CDR1 is SNHLY and CDR2 is FYNNEI. V dropped 6 bases and J dropped 6 bases, with 11 bases sitting between them. This CDR3 reads CASRESGDGYTF. The CDR3 coding sequence is TGTGCCAGCAGGGAATCGGGGGATGGCTACACCTTC.

The rearrangement uses TRBV2 and TRBJ2-7; a possible D gene is TRBD1 (5 bases). CDR1 is SNHLY, CDR2 FYNNEI, per germline. This CDR3 has 13 amino acids. V lost 3 bases and J lost 5, with 11 bases in between. The CDR3 DNA reads as TGTGCCAGCAGTGAGACACAGGAGAACGAGCAGTACTTC. Amino acids: CASSETQENEQYF.

The chain employs TRBV11-2 and TRBJ2-7, with a possible D match to TRBD1 (5 bases). This CDR3 has 14 residues. The V and J ends lost 6 bases and 1 base respectively, with 13 bases between them. Germline V lookup: CDR1 SGHAT, CDR2 FQNNGV. The CDR3 DNA reads as TGTGCCAGCAGTCAGGGTAGGGTGTCCTACGAGCAGTACTTC. Translated, it gives CASSQGRVSYEQYF.

This chain uses TRBV9 with TRBJ1-5; D not resolved. Trimming shortened V by 2 bases and J by 6 bases, and 12 bases separated the two germline ends. The CDR3 spans 14 residues. The germline V gene encodes CDR1 SGDLS and CDR2 YYNGEE. In DNA, the CDR3 is TGTGCCAGCAGCGTCGACGACGGAGGTCAGCCCCAGCATTTT. Translating it yields CASSVDDGGQPQHF.

J is TRBJ1-1 and V is TRBV4-1; weak D call: TRBD1 (6 bases). Germline CDR1 reads MGHRA; CDR2 reads YSYEKL. This CDR3 has 15 amino acids. Deletions cut 1 base from V and 5 bases from J, with 14 bases between. The CDR3, as DNA: TGCGCCAGCAGCCAAGGATCTGGGGGCTGGACTGAAGCTTTCTTT. This translates into CASSQGSGGWTEAFF.

This clone was seen only a few times. The J gene is TRBJ1-6, the V gene TRBV9; D is uncertain. The CDR3 sequence is 16 residues long. In germline, CDR1 is SGDLS, CDR2 YYNGEE. V lost 8 bases and J lost 0, with 15 bases in between. CDR3 amino acids: CASGRHVSSYNSPLHF. As DNA, the CDR3 is TGTGCCAGTGGGAGGCACGTTAGCTCCTATAATTCACCCCTCCACTTT.

This rearrangement joins TRBV27 to TRBJ2-7; TRBD2 aligns across 8 bases. Germline CDR1 is MNHEY and CDR2 is SMNVEV (reference sequence). V gave up 5 bases and J gave up 0 bases; unmatched junction bases: 3. The CDR3 length is 14 residues. CDR3 residues: CASSGTSGSYEQYF. CDR3 nucleotide sequence: TGTGCCAGCAGTGGAACTAGCGGCTCCTACGAGCAGTACTTC.

The chain employs TRBV2 and TRBJ1-2, with D tentatively TRBD1 (6 bases). The V end was cut by 7 bases, the J end by 2 bases, with 17 bases between. The germline V gene encodes CDR1 SNHLY and CDR2 FYNNEI. There are 15 residues in the CDR3. In nucleotides, the CDR3 is TGTGCCAGCACCTATAGCGACAGGAGCAACTATGGCTACACCTTC. Protein sequence: CASTYSDRSNYGYTF.

The gene calls are TRBV9 and TRBJ1-3; D is possibly TRBD1 (5 bases). V dropped 3 bases and J dropped 0 bases, with 16 bases sitting between them. The CDR3 totals 17 residues. Germline loops: CDR1 SGDLS, CDR2 YYNGEE. In nucleotides, the CDR3 is TGTGCCAGCAGCGGGGGCCAAGTCAGGCCCTCTGGAAACACCATATATTTT. Translation: CASSGGQVRPSGNTIYF.

The sample holds a few counts of this clone. The chain employs TRBV5-1 and TRBJ1-6; D is undetermined. CDR3 length: 14 residues. The germline gives CDR1 SGHRS, CDR2 YFSETQ. The V and J ends lost 4 bases and 8 bases respectively, with 13 bases between them. This CDR3 is CASSRTGVDSPLHF. The CDR3, as DNA: TGCGCCAGCAGCCGGACCGGGGTTGATTCACCCCTCCACTTT.

This clone was counted once. In DNA form, the CDR3 reads TGTGCCAGCAGTTTACGAGGCGGGACTAAAACAGATACGCAGTATTTT. Translation gives CASSLRGGTKTDTQYF. This chain connects TRBV28 to TRBJ2-3, with TRBD2 matching over 7 bases. Trimming at V came to 2 bases and at J to 3 bases, leaving 8 bases not matched to a gene. Looked up from germline, CDR1 is MDHEN and CDR2 is SYDVKM. This CDR3 region has 16 residues.

Notes on this clone: Other DNA sequences from this sample encode an identical CDR3 as well. The chain combines TRBV28 with TRBJ2-3; TRBD1 matches at 7 bases. Losses at the gene ends were 4 bases for V and 1 base for J; bases not matched to a gene: 2. The CDR3 is 14 amino acids. Per germline, CDR1 MDHEN and CDR2 SYDVKM. The chain's CDR3 is CASSSGQGTDTQYF. CDR3 DNA: TGTGCCAGCAGTTCCGGACAGGGCACAGATACGCAGTATTTT. Drawing the rest from reference TRBV28 and TRBJ2-3, the complete variable domain is DVKVTQSSRYLVKRTGEKVFLECVQDMDHENMFWYRQDPGLGLRLIYFSYDVKMKEKGDIPEGYSVSREKKERFSLILESASTNQTSMYLCASSSGQGTDTQYFGPGTRLTVL.

The chain has TRBV4-1 and TRBJ1-2; D not certain. The CDR3 extends over 15 amino acids. Germline assignment: CDR1 MGHRA and CDR2 YSYEKL. V lost 1 base and J 7 bases, leaving 16 bases between the germline ends. The CDR3 sequence: CASSQGRTVAGGYTF. For the CDR3, the DNA is TGCGCCAGCAGCCAAGGGAGGACCGTCGCAGGTGGCTACACCTTC.

The chain is built from TRBV9 and TRBJ2-3; 7 positions match TRBD2. With V trimmed by 4 bases and J by 4 bases, 9 bases remained unmatched. Germline assignment: CDR1 SGDLS and CDR2 YYNGEE. This CDR3 has 15 amino acids. The CDR3 region has the DNA TGTGCCAGCAGCACCCGGACTAGTGGGGCAGATACGCAGTATTTT. Translated, it gives CASSTRTSGADTQYF.